Following are 24 T cell receptor beta chains from one sample sequenced in a study of cytomegalovirus exposure and HLA in healthy donors. Both 60 Vbeta primers and 13 Jbeta primers went into the PCR. TCRdb's copy holds only in-frame clones and misses some; the assay was immunoSEQ multiplex PCR. The table includes around 86,000 clones, about 80% detected once. The material sequenced was PBMCs. These receptors were taken from a female donor in good health and CMV-seronegative.

The chain joins TRBV30 to TRBJ1-2; 9 bases line up with TRBD1. V shed 1 base, J shed 8 bases, and the junction held 11 bases outside the gene matches. CDR1 and CDR2 (germline): GTSNPN, SVGIG (reference sequence). This CDR3 contains 15 residues. CDR3 nucleotide sequence: TGTGCCTGGAGTGAGGGACAGGGAGAATGGTGGGGCTACACCTTC. Encoded protein: CAWSEGQGEWWGYTF.

The chain carries TRBV9 and TRBJ2-3; TRBD1 agrees at 8 bases. Germline values: CDR1 SGDLS, CDR2 YYNGEE. CDR3 length equals 14 residues. Trimming at V came to 0 bases and at J to 7 bases, leaving 4 bases not matched to a gene. CDR3 residues: CASSVGTGINTQYF. As DNA, the CDR3 is TGTGCCAGCAGCGTAGGGACAGGGATAAATACGCAGTATTTT. The full variable domain, with the rest looked up from reference TRBV9 and TRBJ2-3, is DSGVTQTPKHLITATGQRVTLRCSPRSGDLSVYWYQQSLDQGLQFLIQYYNGEERAKGNILERFSAQQFPDLHSELNLSSLELGDSALYFCASSVGTGINTQYFGPGTRLTVL.

The V call is TRBV5-6, the J call TRBJ2-3; TRBD2 aligns across 9 bases. V was clipped by 4 bases and J by 7 bases; unmatched bases: 19. Germline lookup yields CDR1 SGHDT and CDR2 YYEEEE. This CDR3 contains 18 residues. CDR3 coding DNA: TGTGCCAGCAGCCCCCTTTTTAGCGGGGGTGAAGTGAGGAATACGCAGTATTTT. Amino acids: CASSPLFSGGEVRNTQYF. The full variable domain, with the rest looked up from reference TRBV5-6 and TRBJ2-3, is DAGVTQSPTHLIKTRGQQVTLRCSPKSGHDTVSWYQQALGQGPQFIFQYYEEEERQRGNFPDRFSGHQFPNYSSELNVNALLLGDSALYLCASSPLFSGGEVRNTQYFGPGTRLTVL.

V gene TRBV7-2 combines with J gene TRBJ1-4; D call uncertain. Germline assignment: CDR1 SGHTA and CDR2 FQGNSA. This CDR3 is 17 amino acids long. The germline V and J ends were trimmed by 5 bases and 0 bases, with 16 bases remaining between them. The CDR3 sequence: CASSLNSRSSTNEKLFF. The CDR3 DNA reads TGTGCCAGCAGCCTCAATTCAAGGAGTTCAACTAATGAAAAACTGTTTTTT. The complete variable domain, with remaining parts taken from reference TRBV7-2 and TRBJ1-4, reads GAGVSQSPSNKVTEKGKDVELRCDPISGHTALYWYRQSLGQGLEFLIYFQGNSAPDKSGLPSDRFSAERTGGSVSTLTIQRTQQEDSAVYLCASSLNSRSSTNEKLFFGSGTQLSVL.

This chain uses TRBV30 with TRBJ2-1; D unclear. CDR3 size: 9 residues. Deletions cut 6 bases from V and 13 bases from J, with 10 bases between. Looked up from germline, CDR1 is GTSNPN and CDR2 is SVGIG (reference sequence). CDR3 sequence (DNA): TGTGCCTGCATGTCCCCCCAGTTCTTC. Residues: CACMSPQFF.

The gene calls are TRBV11-2 and TRBJ1-2, with 9 bases aligning to TRBD1. The V and J ends lost 5 bases and 6 bases, in that order; junction bases with no gene match: 7. Germline CDR1 SGHAT, CDR2 FQNNGV. This CDR3 region has 14 residues. The DNA of the CDR3 is TGTGCCAGCAGCCGCATAAGGGACAGGGATGGCTACACCTTC. It specifies CASSRIRDRDGYTF.

The rearrangement uses TRBV28 and TRBJ2-1; TRBD2 agrees at 14 bases. Germline CDR1 is MDHEN and CDR2 is SYDVKM. V trimming: 5 bases; J trimming: 9 bases; junction bases outside the gene matches: 9. The CDR3 runs 16 residues. The CDR3 DNA sequence: TGTGCCAGCAGTGGCGGGACTAGCGGGAGCGTCGGTGAGCAGTTCTTC. Residues: CASSGGTSGSVGEQFF.

This chain links TRBV2 with TRBJ2-7; D is perhaps TRBD1 (5 bases). The CDR3 sequence is 14 residues long. V lost 11 bases and J lost 2, with 19 bases in between. CDR1 and CDR2 from the germline V gene are SNHLY and FYNNEI. CDR3 region: CADSTTGNPYEQYF. CDR3 bases: TGTGCCGACAGCACTACGGGTAACCCCTACGAGCAGTACTTC.

The CDR3 sequence is CATSRPGTLNNEQFF. In DNA, the CDR3 is TGTGCCACCAGCAGGCCCGGGACACTCAACAATGAGCAGTTCTTC. The rearrangement uses TRBV15 and TRBJ2-1, with D perhaps TRBD1 (6 bases). The CDR3 runs to 15 residues. Per the germline V gene, CDR1 is LNHNV and CDR2 is YYDKDF (reference sequence). Trimming removed 3 bases at V and 5 bases at J, with 14 bases between.

This chain connects TRBV5-1 to TRBJ2-1; TRBD2 matches 8 bases. V shed 4 bases and J 4 bases; nucleotides not matched to a gene: 4. The CDR3 loop spans 14 amino acids. Germline values: CDR1 SGHRS, CDR2 YFSETQ. As DNA, the CDR3 is TGCGCCAGCAGCGTAAGCGGGGGTTACAATGAGCAGTTCTTC. Its translation: CASSVSGGYNEQFF. Variable domain in full (rest from reference TRBV5-1 and TRBJ2-1): KAGVTQTPRYLIKTRGQQVTLSCSPISGHRSVSWYQQTPGQGLQFLFEYFSETQRNKGNFPGRFSGRQFSNSRSEMNVSTLELGDSALYLCASSVSGGYNEQFFGPGTRLTVL.

This clone was seen only a few times. The DNA for the CDR3 is TGTGCCAGCAGCCTCCAGGGGGGCCGGGGCTACACCTTC. Translated, it gives CASSLQGGRGYTF. The rearrangement links TRBV7-2 to TRBJ1-2; TRBD1 matches at 7 bases. The CDR3 loop spans 13 amino acids. Unmatched junction bases numbered 8, after V lost 5 bases and J lost 8 bases. Germline V CDR1 and CDR2: SGHTA, FQGNSA.

This rearrangement joins TRBV5-1 to TRBJ2-7; D unclear. The CDR3 runs 14 residues. CDR1 and CDR2 from the germline V gene are SGHRS and YFSETQ. With 3 bases removed from V and 2 bases from J, the gap between germline ends came to 12 bases. The CDR3 DNA reads TGCGCCAGCAGCTCCGCCGAGCCCCCCTACGAGCAGTACTTC. It codes for CASSSAEPPYEQYF.

The chain couples TRBV30 to TRBJ1-1; the D is unclear. V was shortened by 8 bases and J by 1 base, with 14 bases between the two germline ends. The CDR3 consists of 13 residues. CDR1 is GTSNPN, CDR2 SVGIG, per germline (reference sequence). The CDR3, as DNA: TGTGCCCGCGGGTCAACTCAGAACACTGAAGCTTTCTTT. Protein product: CARGSTQNTEAFF.

The chain recombines TRBV6-4 with TRBJ2-1; 14 nucleotides match TRBD2. Germline values: CDR1 MRHNA, CDR2 SNTAGT. Germline trimming cut 4 bases from V and 8 bases from J; bases unmatched to any gene: 4. CDR3 length: 15 amino acids. Here the CDR3 DNA reads TGTGCCAGCAGTGCCGGGACTAGCGGGAGTGATGAGCAGTTCTTC. Translating gives CASSAGTSGSDEQFF.

This clone was counted once. The V and J genes are TRBV29-1 and TRBJ2-7; D gene uncertain. Germline CDR1 reads SQVTM; CDR2 reads ANQGSEA. The CDR3 spans 11 residues. V shed 0 bases and J shed 6 bases, with 6 bases lying between them. The chain's CDR3 is CSVEDRREQYF. The DNA for the CDR3 is TGCAGCGTTGAAGACCGTCGCGAGCAGTACTTC.

V usage is TRBV11-2 and J usage is TRBJ2-3; TRBD2 aligns across 12 bases. This CDR3 region has 15 residues. Germline V gives CDR1 SGHAT, CDR2 FQNNGV. The ends lost 5 bases at V and 5 bases at J; junction bases unmatched: 5. The CDR3 DNA is TGTGCCAGCAGCCCCCTAGCGGGGGGGAGAGATACGCAGTATTTT. It translates to CASSPLAGGRDTQYF.

The chain has TRBV28 and TRBJ1-5; no clear D gene. Trimming shortened V by 6 bases and J by 4 bases, and 10 bases separated the two germline ends. Germline values: CDR1 MDHEN, CDR2 SYDVKM. The CDR3 loop spans 13 amino acids. The CDR3 loop reads CASSPYLNQPQHF. The CDR3 DNA sequence: TGTGCCAGCAGCCCCTACCTTAATCAGCCCCAGCATTTT.

The count of this clone is one. The V gene is TRBV7-2, the J gene TRBJ1-2; a possible D gene is TRBD1 (5 bases). The CDR3 runs to 16 residues. V gave up 0 bases and J gave up 4 bases, with 15 bases separating them. Germline-derived CDR1 and CDR2 are SGHTA and FQGNSA. The CDR3 DNA reads as TGTGCCAGCAGCTTAGCAAGGGTCAGGGATCCCTATGGCTACACCTTC. Its translation: CASSLARVRDPYGYTF.

The chain joins TRBV7-8 to TRBJ1-1, with D possibly TRBD1 on 6 matching bases. V shed 6 bases and J shed 4 bases, with 15 bases lying between them. This CDR3 comprises 14 residues. Germline loops: CDR1 SGHVS, CDR2 FQNEAQ. CDR3 residues: CASRPSEGVTEAFF. The CDR3 DNA follows: TGTGCCAGCAGGCCCAGCGAGGGGGTCACTGAAGCTTTCTTT.

In this sample, this clone turned up once. The chain uses TRBV28 and TRBJ2-5, with 9 bases lining up with TRBD1. The ends lost 2 bases at V and 2 bases at J; junction bases unmatched: 3. CDR1 is MDHEN, CDR2 SYDVKM, per germline. The CDR3 runs 15 residues. The chain's CDR3 is CASSLPTGGQETQYF. The CDR3 DNA sequence: TGTGCCAGCAGTTTACCGACAGGGGGTCAAGAGACCCAGTACTTC.

This chain links TRBV10-1 with TRBJ1-2, with 8 bases matching TRBD1. Germline trimming cut 7 bases from V and 2 bases from J; bases unmatched to any gene: 6. The CDR3 runs to 14 residues. Per the germline V gene, CDR1 is WNHNN and CDR2 is SYGVQD (reference sequence). The CDR3 loop reads CASMIPGGNYGYTF. CDR3 in DNA: TGCGCCAGCATGATCCCAGGGGGCAACTATGGCTACACCTTC.

The chain has TRBV19 and TRBJ2-2; no reliable D call. The ends were cut back, 5 bases at V and 3 bases at J, with 10 bases in the middle. The CDR3 consists of 14 residues. Per germline, CDR1 LNHDA and CDR2 SQIVND (reference sequence). In nucleotides, the CDR3 is TGTGCCAGTAGTCGCCACCGGGACACCGGGGAGCTGTTTTTT. Protein sequence: CASSRHRDTGELFF.

On this clone: Other nucleotide sequences from this sample produce the same CDR3. The genes are TRBV5-1 and TRBJ2-5; D unclear. The CDR3 totals 11 residues. In germline, CDR1 is SGHRS, CDR2 YFSETQ. The V and J ends lost 4 bases and 2 bases respectively, with 3 bases between them. DNA for the CDR3: TGCGCCAGCAGCCTTCAAGAGACCCAGTACTTC. Residues: CASSLQETQYF.

This chain joins TRBV10-3 and TRBJ2-1; D may be TRBD2 (6 bases). The CDR3 length is 14 residues. Germline loops: CDR1 ENHRY, CDR2 SYGVKD. V was shortened by 7 bases and J by 7 bases, with 17 bases between the two germline ends. CDR3: CAITRDSYINEQFF. The CDR3 nucleotides read TGTGCCATCACCCGGGACTCCTATATTAATGAGCAGTTCTTC.